This section outlines one TCR beta chain sequence together with its context. Its cognate antigen has yet to be identified. The record has no base qualities; no much larger clone is one base away. This entry is derived from a study of blood T cell repertoires in COVID-19 (TCRdb year 2020). At the level of the whole study: The collaborator samples originated in the United States, Italy and Spain and spanned the acute and convalescent phases of COVID-19. The material from the prospective study consisted of cDNA or gDNA derived from T cells, B-cell-depleted T cells, or PBMCs. Subjects who had been exposed to COVID-19, were actively infected with it, or had recovered from it provided the deeply sampled blood TCRbeta repertoires that made up the dataset. The repertoires were released in a freely available public database meant as a resource for research on the immune response to SARS-CoV-2. Samples were obtained from the ongoing ImmuneRACE study (first 160 participants) and from over 1,000 subjects provided by 6 global collaborators. The sample metadata nearly always contained a de-identified subject ID, COVID-19 status, age in years and sex. Where available, HLA class I and class II types were obtained from metadata supplied by the sample provider rather than from assay-based typing. Overall study results and their limits: The quantity of clinical and demographic metadata differed by source and by participant and was supplied without curation.

Taken from the germline V gene, the CDR1 and CDR2 loops are LGHNA and YSLEER. Measured from the cysteine to the phenylalanine, the CDR3 is 17 residues long. Of all the DNA, just the CDR3 is kept, 51 bases in frame from base 1. V has 3 bases trimmed and J has 2 bases trimmed; junction bases matching no gene number 12. TCRbeta CDR3 regions were amplified from genomic DNA by means of the immunoSEQ Assay, a bias-controlled multiplex PCR. The study's own analysis went as follows. Within the assay, amplification of reference gene primers was used to estimate how many nucleated cells each sample contained. Sequence reads were collapsed and filtered to measure the absolute abundance of every unique TCRbeta CDR3 rearrangement. For each sample, productive Simpson clonality was calculated by taking the square root of Simpson's diversity index across productive rearrangements. TCRdb mirrors the immuneACCESS table, restricted to in-frame sequences. Some clones are absent from its copies; in checked studies, under half trace to an unresolved V gene, and the reason for the others is unknown. V and J calls and clone size are given by that table; D and trimming were obtained from the DNA. The sample includes 200,000 to 250,000 clones, with roughly 85% observed a single time. The ten largest clones capture roughly a tenth of the sample.

Participants in the prospective study were aged about 18 to 100 years, lived in 20 to 30 United States geographic areas, and enrolled through a virtual design. Cohort assignment in the prospective study relied on participant-reported clinical history from a screening survey and a study questionnaire. Recovered participants in ImmuneRACE Cohort 3 were defined as having two consecutive negative NP/OP PCR tests, clearance from a healthcare professional, or resolution of symptoms. In the prospective study, whole blood, serum and a nasopharyngeal or oropharyngeal swab were collected from each participant by mobile phlebotomists. Additional blood draws and questionnaires over an approximately two-month period could optionally be provided by prospective study participants. Before DNA extraction, prospective study blood samples were shipped either frozen or at room temperature.

The rearrangement joined TRBV4-3 to TRBJ2-7; 8 central bases correspond to TRBD1. This TCR derives from a man aged 30-40 years who had recovered from COVID-19. The sample consisted of PBMCs or T cells enriched from blood (not recorded which). The CDR3 protein is CASSQETTGAGTYEQYF. Here is the DNA: TGCGCCAGCAGCCAGGAAACGACAGGGGCGGGCACCTACGAGCAGTACTTC.